The entry that follows covers one TCR beta chain sequence. Some clones are missing from TCRdb's copy, which holds only in-frame ones; the method was immunoSEQ multiplex PCR. Among some 320,000 clones listed, under 90% were seen once. This specimen comes from a study of blood T cell repertoires in COVID-19. Study summary: Nucleic acid was either cDNA or gDNA, and it came from T cells, B-cell-depleted T cells, or PBMCs.

Seattle's cohort entered during active infection and was followed longitudinally. V was clipped by 2 bases and J by 7 bases; unmatched bases: 7. CDR1 is SNHLY, CDR2 FYNNEI, per germline. There are 14 residues in the CDR3. The sequence was obtained from a woman between 25 and 40 years old with COVID-19, enrolled during active disease. The rearrangement uses TRBV2 and TRBJ2-7, with 8 bases identical to TRBD1. Input material: peripheral blood. CDR3 amino acids: CASSEIRGRGEQYF. The CDR3 DNA follows: TGTGCCAGCAGTGAAATCAGGGGGCGCGGGGAGCAGTACTTC.